The clone carrying this T cell receptor beta chain was found a few times. As yet, its antigen is unknown. There are 16 residues in the CDR3. Germline-derived CDR1 and CDR2 are DFQATT and SNEGSKA (reference sequence). This sample was taken from a study of post-analysis software for immune sequencing data. Study results and limitations: Relative to controls, patients had a few TRBV segments at higher frequency, with TRBV5-6, TRBV5-1 and TRBV20-1 among these.

Unique-molecular-identifier-tagged TCR beta cDNA libraries were used. MiXCR was run by TCRdb on the PCR reads, yielding one entry per CDR3 protein. The sample includes about 820,000 distinct CDR3 sequences, 53% of them seen just once. The sample comprised blood. The chain couples TRBV20-1 to TRBJ2-6, with D possibly TRBD1 on 6 matching bases. The sequence was collected from a girl between 5 and 17 years old with multiple sclerosis. The CDR3 DNA reads as TGCAGCGCGGCGGCAGGGGATGACTCTGGGGCCAACGTCCTGACTTTC. It codes for CSAAAGDDSGANVLTF.